These 19 T cell receptor beta chains were all obtained from the same sample, sequenced in a study of Graves' ophthalmopathy and Graves' hyperthyroidism (dated by TCRdb to 2017 to 2018). Sequencing was carried out with an Illumina HiSeq 2000. For repertoire sequencing, the TCR beta CDR3 regions were amplified from RNA transcripts. The first round was an RT-PCR using HTBI primers with the Qiagen OneStep RT-PCR kit, and this first round was followed by a second-round multiplex PCR, then size selection and purification. The public reads were reprocessed in TCRdb via fastp at Q25 and MiXCR, keeping in-frame beta chains. Rows are unified per CDR3 protein, each entry keeping the most common DNA and genes. Counted in this sample were about 620,000 distinct CDR3 sequences; 20% to 25% of them appeared once. Jointly, the top ten make up roughly 7.4% of the sample. Sample: peripheral blood. These receptors were obtained from a woman aged 18-29 years with stable Graves' hyperthyroidism. Some clones in this sample may be carry-over from other donors' samples. Donor details come from another sample of the same person, matched by shared clones.

This clonotype was seen ten or more times. This rearrangement joins TRBV25-1 to TRBJ1-5; D not certain. Germline V gene lookup returns CDR1 MGHDK and CDR2 SYGVNS. The V gene lost 2 bases and the J gene lost 2 bases, with 1 base spanning the gap. The CDR3 totals 12 residues. The CDR3 sequence is CASSEGNQPQHF. CDR3 nucleotide sequence: TGTGCCAGCAGTGAAGGCAATCAGCCCCAGCATTTT.

This clonotype was seen ten or more times. V and J are TRBV6-2 or TRBV6-3 and TRBJ1-1; D is unresolved. The CDR3 covers 14 residues. The germline V gene encodes CDR1 MNHEY and CDR2 SVGEGT. V was cut by 4 bases and J by 2 bases, with 11 bases left in between. The CDR3 protein is CASSFAFSNTEAFF. In nucleotides, the CDR3 is TGTGCCAGCAGTTTTGCCTTCTCAAACACTGAAGCTTTCTTT.

This clonotype was seen at least ten times. This chain connects TRBV28 to TRBJ2-5; 7 bases are shared with TRBD1. This CDR3 is 16 amino acids long. The germline CDR1 and CDR2 sequences are MDHEN and SYDVKM. Trimming took 5 bases from V and 0 from J; bases not matched to a gene: 9. DNA for the CDR3: TGTGCCAGCAGTATTTCCGGGACAGCCTACCAAGAGACCCAGTACTTC. It codes for CASSISGTAYQETQYF.

This clonotype was recorded once. The CDR3: CASSLGGQMDTEAFF. DNA of the CDR3: TGTGCCAGCAGTTTAGGGGGACAGATGGACACTGAAGCTTTCTTT. The chain is built from TRBV12-3 or TRBV12-4 and TRBJ1-1; 7 bases align to TRBD1. The CDR3 totals 15 residues. The J segment lost 3 bases and the V segment lost 1 base, leaving 5 bases of the junction unmatched.

This clonotype occurred many times. The V gene is TRBV6-2 or TRBV6-3, the J gene TRBJ1-1; D is ambiguous. The V end was cut by 3 bases, the J end by 4 bases, with 9 bases between. This CDR3 region has 13 residues. Germline CDR1 and CDR2: MNHEY and SVGEGT. The CDR3: CASSYVTTTEAFF. In DNA, the CDR3 is TGTGCCAGCAGTTATGTTACGACCACTGAAGCTTTCTTT.

Of note for this clonotype: An end of the junction does not agree with germline; a read error may underlie this. The chain couples TRBV11-2 to TRBJ1-1; perhaps TRBD1 as D (5 bases). The CDR3 is made up of 15 amino acids. Germline loops: CDR1 SGHAT, CDR2 FQNNGV. The DNA for the CDR3 is TGCGCCAGCAGCCCGGCTGGGGGGGGGTACACTGAAGCTTTCTTT. It yields the protein CASSPAGGGYTEAFF.

Many counts were recorded for this clonotype. The chain combines TRBV5-1 with TRBJ2-6; tentative D call: TRBD1 (6 bases). The CDR3 has 18 amino acids. Trimming stripped 7 bases from V and 2 bases from J, with 22 bases between. Germline V gives CDR1 SGHRS, CDR2 YFSETQ. For the CDR3, the DNA is TGCGCCAGCCAAGTCTGTGAGACAGGAAGTACTGGGGCCAACGTCCTGACTTTC. This codes for CASQVCETGSTGANVLTF.

The J gene is TRBJ2-5, the V gene TRBV12-3 or TRBV12-4; maybe TRBD1 (5 bases). The CDR3 contains 14 residues. V lost 5 bases, J lost 1 base, and 11 bases lay in between. CDR3 DNA: TGTGCCAGCAGTCAACAGGAATTCCAAGAGACCCAGTACTTC. This translates into CASSQQEFQETQYF.

This clonotype was picked up many times. The V call is TRBV12-3 or TRBV12-4, the J call TRBJ2-7; D is perhaps TRBD1 (6 bases). This CDR3 has 19 amino acids. V was shortened by 1 base and J by 4 bases, with 26 bases between the two germline ends. The CDR3 sequence: CASSLVTGTIPSSLYEQYF. CDR3 nucleotides: TGTGCCAGCAGTTTAGTAACCGGGACAATCCCTTCGTCGTTATACGAGCAGTACTTC.

This clonotype was observed many times. The chain carries TRBV20-1 and TRBJ1-6; 7 bases are shared with TRBD1. This CDR3 is built from 14 residues. V lost 1 base to trimming and J lost 9 bases; unmatched junction nucleotides: 6. CDR1 and CDR2 (germline): DFQATT, SNEGSKA (reference sequence). The CDR3: CSARAGAGGSPLHF. CDR3 coding DNA: TGCAGTGCTAGAGCGGGGGCAGGGGGTTCACCCCTCCACTTT.

Note on this clonotype: Compared with germline, one end of the junction differs, possibly owing to a read error. V is TRBV3-1 and J is TRBJ2-5, with D unclear. Germline loops: CDR1 LGHDT, CDR2 YNNKEL (reference sequence). The CDR3 is 13 amino acids. The CDR3 loop reads CGSSQVAQETQYF. CDR3 coding DNA: TGTGGCAGCAGCCAAGTTGCCCAAGAGACCCAGTACTTC.

This clonotype was observed at least ten times. The chain is built from TRBV12-3 or TRBV12-4 and TRBJ2-4; 7 bases match TRBD1. The length of the CDR3 is 15 residues. The V gene end was trimmed by 7 bases and the J gene end by 3 bases; junction bases not matched to a gene: 9. The CDR3 DNA follows: TGTGCCAGCACCCTCACCAGGGACAGCAAAAACATTCAGTACTTC. Protein sequence: CASTLTRDSKNIQYF.

The CDR3 reads CASSKYTGPTEAFF. The CDR3 nucleotides are TGTGCCAGTAGTAAATATACCGGTCCCACTGAAGCTTTCTTT. The rearrangement links TRBV19 to TRBJ1-1, with D hard to call. CDR3 size: 14 residues. The V and J ends lost 4 bases and 4 bases respectively, with 13 bases between them. Germline-derived CDR1 and CDR2 are LNHDA and SQIVND (reference sequence).

In its sample, this clonotype was seen a few times. The V and J genes are TRBV7-2 and TRBJ2-2; D is possibly TRBD1 (6 bases). In germline, CDR1 is SGHTA, CDR2 FQGNSA. This CDR3 contains 15 residues. Deletions cut 5 bases from V and 4 bases from J, with 14 bases between. CDR3 amino acids: CASSGNRDGTGELFF. For the CDR3, the DNA is TGTGCCAGCAGCGGGAACAGGGATGGCACCGGGGAGCTGTTTTTT.

This clonotype was detected many times. The chain employs TRBV15 and TRBJ2-7; D may be TRBD1 (7 bases). Trimming stripped 0 bases from V and 1 base from J, with 10 bases between. The CDR3 is 15 residues long. Germline lookup yields CDR1 LNHNV and CDR2 YYDKDF (reference sequence). CDR3 nucleotide sequence: TGTGCCACCAGCAGAGAGGAGGGACAGTCCTACGAGCAGTACTTC. Translated: CATSREEGQSYEQYF.

This rearrangement joins TRBV6-4 to TRBJ2-3; 9 positions agree with TRBD2. V lost 3 bases to trimming and J lost 4 bases; unmatched junction nucleotides: 5. From germline, CDR1 is MRHNA and CDR2 SNTAGT. The CDR3 consists of 15 residues. The CDR3 loop is CASSESGGFSDTQYF. CDR3 in DNA: TGTGCCAGCAGTGAGAGCGGGGGGTTCTCAGATACGCAGTATTTT.

The sample holds many counts of this clonotype. V and J are TRBV4-1 and TRBJ1-2; 8 nucleotides match TRBD1. The V and J ends lost 1 base and 5 bases, in that order; junction bases with no gene match: 9. The CDR3 length is 16 residues. Germline loops: CDR1 MGHRA, CDR2 YSYEKL. The CDR3 bases are TGCGCCAGCAGCCAAGGCATGCGGACAGGGTGGTATGGCTACACCTTC. Translation gives CASSQGMRTGWYGYTF.

This clonotype was seen ten or more times. CDR3 region: CASSLEGAGRTEAFF. The CDR3 DNA is TGTGCCAGCAGTTTAGAGGGGGCCGGGAGGACTGAAGCTTTCTTT. The chain carries TRBV28 and TRBJ1-1; TRBD1 aligns across 7 bases. With V trimmed by 2 bases and J by 5 bases, 8 bases remained unmatched. The germline V gene encodes CDR1 MDHEN and CDR2 SYDVKM. The CDR3 is 15 residues long.

The table lists this clonotype with many counts. The chain couples TRBV27 to TRBJ1-2; D is undetermined. The V gene's germline CDR1 is MNHEY and CDR2 SMNVEV (reference sequence). The CDR3 covers 12 residues. The V and J ends lost 4 bases and 4 bases respectively, with 7 bases between them. CDR3 in amino acids: CASSSVGYGYTF. The CDR3 coding sequence is TGTGCCAGCAGTTCGGTGGGCTATGGCTACACCTTC.